This T cell receptor beta chain stems from a study of PD-1 blockade in classical Hodgkin lymphoma. Repertoires were generated with immunoSEQ multiplex PCR, while TCRdb's copy carries only in-frame clones and drops some. The sample consists of approximately 59,000 clones, 85% to 95% of them appearing once. Notes on this clone: Its antigen is not identified.

With 3 bases removed from V and 4 bases from J, the gap between germline ends came to 6 bases. CDR1 and CDR2 (germline): KGHSH, LQKENI. There are 13 residues in the CDR3. Study observations and caveats: At C4D1, TCR diversity had climbed significantly for CD4+ cells, though not for CD8+ cells. Complete responders matched newly diagnosed patients in baseline diversity. Relative to healthy donors, newly diagnosed patients reportedly had lower baseline TCR diversity, which was reported as lower still in relapsed/refractory patients.

All trial patients relapsed after autologous stem cell transplantation. Patients had relapsed/refractory classical Hodgkin lymphoma with complete response, partial response or progressive disease as best response. This sequence originates from a human donor with classical Hodgkin lymphoma. V is TRBV18 and J is TRBJ1-4; D is ambiguous. The material was peripheral blood mononuclear cells (PBMCs), obtained before the second cycle of nivolumab. The DNA for the CDR3 is TGTGCCAGCTCACCGGGCCGTAATGAAAAACTGTTTTTT. Translating it yields CASSPGRNEKLFF.